The clone carrying this T cell receptor beta chain is deemed medium-sized. The antigen remains undetermined. Germline CDR1 is SGHVS and CDR2 is FNYEAQ. The V gene lost 5 bases and the J gene lost 1 base, with 9 bases spanning the gap. The CDR3 is 13 residues long. These data belong to a study of CD8+CD57+ T cells in acquired aplastic anemia. In the study overall: Across the sorted CD4+ and CD8+ cells, DNA amounts averaged roughly 3 ug. Regarding the study as a whole: CD8+ Simpson's diversity did not differ significantly between patients and controls. Common to patients and controls were twenty-nine CD8+ CDR3 sequences.

TCR beta VDJ and CDR3 profiles were obtained from a genomic DNA template. MiXCR, applied by TCRdb to the reads, yields one record per CDR3 protein. Found here are under 75,000 distinct CDR3 sequences, around half of them singletons; the top ten hold approximately 8.6%. The sample comprised sorted CD4+, CD8+, or CD8+CD57+ T cells (not recorded which) from PBMCs. The V and J genes are TRBV7-6 and TRBJ2-7; weak D call: TRBD1 (6 bases). The source of this sequence is a human donor in good health, serving as a control. CDR3 bases: TGTGCCAGCAGCCCTGGACAGTCCTACGAGCAGTACTTC. Translated, it gives CASSPGQSYEQYF.